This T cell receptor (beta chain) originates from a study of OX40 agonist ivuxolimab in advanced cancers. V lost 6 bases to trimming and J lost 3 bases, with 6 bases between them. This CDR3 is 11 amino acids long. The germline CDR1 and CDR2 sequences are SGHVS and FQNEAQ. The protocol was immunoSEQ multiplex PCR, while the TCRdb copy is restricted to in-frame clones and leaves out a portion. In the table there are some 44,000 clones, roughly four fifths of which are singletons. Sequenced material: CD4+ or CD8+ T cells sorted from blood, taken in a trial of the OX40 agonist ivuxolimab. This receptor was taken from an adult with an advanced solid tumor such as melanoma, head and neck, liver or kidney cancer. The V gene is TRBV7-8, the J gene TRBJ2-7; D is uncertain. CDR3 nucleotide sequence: TGTGCCAGCAGGATAGGCTACGAGCAGTACTTC. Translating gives CASRIGYEQYF.